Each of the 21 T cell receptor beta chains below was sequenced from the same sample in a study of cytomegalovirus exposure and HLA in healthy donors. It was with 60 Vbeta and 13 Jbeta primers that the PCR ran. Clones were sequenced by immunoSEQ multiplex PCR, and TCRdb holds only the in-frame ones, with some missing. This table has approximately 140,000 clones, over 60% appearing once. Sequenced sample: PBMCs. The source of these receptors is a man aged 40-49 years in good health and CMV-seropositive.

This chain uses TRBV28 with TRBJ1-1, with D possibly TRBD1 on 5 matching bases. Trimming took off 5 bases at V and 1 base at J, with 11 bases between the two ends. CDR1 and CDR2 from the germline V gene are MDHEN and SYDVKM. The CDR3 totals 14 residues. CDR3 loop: CASSIGGGNTEAFF. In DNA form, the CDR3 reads TGTGCCAGCAGTATCGGGGGGGGGAACACTGAAGCTTTCTTT.

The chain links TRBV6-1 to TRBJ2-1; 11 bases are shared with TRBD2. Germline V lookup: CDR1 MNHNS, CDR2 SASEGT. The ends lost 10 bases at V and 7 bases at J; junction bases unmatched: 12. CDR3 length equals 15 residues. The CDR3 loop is CATILLAGVGNEQFF. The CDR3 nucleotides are TGTGCCACCATCTTACTAGCGGGAGTAGGGAATGAGCAGTTCTTC.

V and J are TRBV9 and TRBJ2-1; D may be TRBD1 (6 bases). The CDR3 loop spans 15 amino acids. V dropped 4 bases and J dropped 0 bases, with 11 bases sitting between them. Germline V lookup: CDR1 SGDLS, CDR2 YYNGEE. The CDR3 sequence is CASSHGQTSYNEQFF. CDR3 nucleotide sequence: TGTGCCAGCAGCCATGGACAGACCTCCTACAATGAGCAGTTCTTC.

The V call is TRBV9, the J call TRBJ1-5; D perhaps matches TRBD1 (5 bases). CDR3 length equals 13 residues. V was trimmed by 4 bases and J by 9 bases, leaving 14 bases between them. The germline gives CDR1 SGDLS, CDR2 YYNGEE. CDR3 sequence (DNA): TGTGCCAGCAGCTTCCAAGCGGGGGGGCCCCAGCATTTT. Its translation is CASSFQAGGPQHF.

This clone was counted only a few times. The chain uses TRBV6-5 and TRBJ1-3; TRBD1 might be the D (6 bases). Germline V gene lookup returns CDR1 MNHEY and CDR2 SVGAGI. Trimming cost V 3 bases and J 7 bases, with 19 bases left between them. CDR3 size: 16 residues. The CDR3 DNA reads TGTGCCAGCAGTTATACCGGCCAGGGGAGGGGGAACACCATATATTTT. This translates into CASSYTGQGRGNTIYF.

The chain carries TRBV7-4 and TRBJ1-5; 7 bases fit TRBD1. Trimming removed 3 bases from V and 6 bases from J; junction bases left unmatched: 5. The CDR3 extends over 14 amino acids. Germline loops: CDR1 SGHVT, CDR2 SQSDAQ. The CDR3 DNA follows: TGTGCCAGCAGCTTCAGGGGGGCAAGTCAGCCCCAGCATTTT. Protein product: CASSFRGASQPQHF.

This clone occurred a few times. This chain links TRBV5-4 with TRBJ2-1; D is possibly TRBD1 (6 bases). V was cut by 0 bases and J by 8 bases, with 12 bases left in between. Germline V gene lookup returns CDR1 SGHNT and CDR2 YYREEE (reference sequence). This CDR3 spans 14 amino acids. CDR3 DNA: TGTGCCAGCAGCTTGGGACAGGTTACCCATGAGCAGTTCTTC. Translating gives CASSLGQVTHEQFF.

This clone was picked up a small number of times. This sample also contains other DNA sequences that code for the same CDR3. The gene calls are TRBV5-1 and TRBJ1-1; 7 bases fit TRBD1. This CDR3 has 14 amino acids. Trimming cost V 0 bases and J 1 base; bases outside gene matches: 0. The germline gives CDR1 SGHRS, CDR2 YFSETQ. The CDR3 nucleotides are TGCGCCAGCAGCTTGGACAGGGGGAACACTGAAGCTTTCTTT. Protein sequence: CASSLDRGNTEAFF.

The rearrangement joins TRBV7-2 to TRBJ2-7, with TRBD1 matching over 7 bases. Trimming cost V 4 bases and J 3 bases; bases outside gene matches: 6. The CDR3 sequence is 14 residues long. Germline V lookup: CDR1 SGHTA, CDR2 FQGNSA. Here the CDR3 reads CASSYSAGGYEQYF. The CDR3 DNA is TGTGCCAGCAGCTACTCGGCAGGGGGCTACGAGCAGTACTTC.

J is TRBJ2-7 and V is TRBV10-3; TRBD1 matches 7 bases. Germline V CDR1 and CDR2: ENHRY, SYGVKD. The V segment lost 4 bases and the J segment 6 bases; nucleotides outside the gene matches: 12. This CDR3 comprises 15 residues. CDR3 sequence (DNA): TGTGCCATCAGTGCCATCGACAGGGCAACGCTCGAGCAGTACTTC. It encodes CAISAIDRATLEQYF.

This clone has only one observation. CDR3 nucleotide sequence: TGTGCCAGCAGCCCGAGACTAGCGGGGGAGACCCAGTACTTC. This encodes CASSPRLAGETQYF. The chain is built from TRBV7-2 and TRBJ2-5; 11 nucleotides agree with TRBD2. The CDR3 length is 14 residues. V shed 5 bases, J shed 5 bases, and the junction held 4 bases outside the gene matches. Germline V gene data show CDR1 as SGHTA and CDR2 as FQGNSA.

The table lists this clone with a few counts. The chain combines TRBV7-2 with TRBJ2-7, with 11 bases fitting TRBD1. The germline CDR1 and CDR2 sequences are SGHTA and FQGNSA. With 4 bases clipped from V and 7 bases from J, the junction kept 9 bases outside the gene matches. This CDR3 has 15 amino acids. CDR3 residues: CASSSSGQGAWEQYF. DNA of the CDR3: TGTGCCAGCAGCTCTTCTGGACAGGGGGCGTGGGAGCAGTACTTC. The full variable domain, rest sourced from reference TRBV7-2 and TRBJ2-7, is GAGVSQSPSNKVTEKGKDVELRCDPISGHTALYWYRQSLGQGLEFLIYFQGNSAPDKSGLPSDRFSAERTGGSVSTLTIQRTQQEDSAVYLCASSSSGQGAWEQYFGPGTRLTVT.

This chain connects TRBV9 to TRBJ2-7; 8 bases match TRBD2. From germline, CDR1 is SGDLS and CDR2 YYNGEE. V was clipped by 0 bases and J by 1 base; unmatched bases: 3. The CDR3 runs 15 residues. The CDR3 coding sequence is TGTGCCAGCAGCGTAGTCCCTAGCGGGTCCTACGAGCAGTACTTC. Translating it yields CASSVVPSGSYEQYF. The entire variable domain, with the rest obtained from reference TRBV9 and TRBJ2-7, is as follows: DSGVTQTPKHLITATGQRVTLRCSPRSGDLSVYWYQQSLDQGLQFLIQYYNGEERAKGNILERFSAQQFPDLHSELNLSSLELGDSALYFCASSVVPSGSYEQYFGPGTRLTVT.

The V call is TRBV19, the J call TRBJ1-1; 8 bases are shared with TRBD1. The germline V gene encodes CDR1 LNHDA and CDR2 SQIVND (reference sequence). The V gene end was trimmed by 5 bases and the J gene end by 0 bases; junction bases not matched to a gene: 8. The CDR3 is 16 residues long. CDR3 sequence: CASSSGTGLMNTEAFF. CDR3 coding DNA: TGTGCCAGTAGTTCCGGGACAGGCCTCATGAACACTGAAGCTTTCTTT.

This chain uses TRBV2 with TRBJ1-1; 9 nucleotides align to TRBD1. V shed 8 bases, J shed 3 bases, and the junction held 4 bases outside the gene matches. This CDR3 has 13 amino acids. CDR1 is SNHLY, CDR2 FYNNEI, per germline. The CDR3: CASSDRGHTEAFF. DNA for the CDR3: TGTGCCAGCTCGGACAGGGGTCACACTGAAGCTTTCTTT.

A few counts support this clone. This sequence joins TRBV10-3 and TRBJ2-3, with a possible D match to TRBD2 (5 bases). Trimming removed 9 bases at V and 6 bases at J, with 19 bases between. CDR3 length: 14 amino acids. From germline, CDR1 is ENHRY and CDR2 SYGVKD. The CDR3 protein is CAMAPGSGPDTQYF. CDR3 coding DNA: TGTGCCATGGCCCCGGGAAGCGGTCCGGATACGCAGTATTTT.

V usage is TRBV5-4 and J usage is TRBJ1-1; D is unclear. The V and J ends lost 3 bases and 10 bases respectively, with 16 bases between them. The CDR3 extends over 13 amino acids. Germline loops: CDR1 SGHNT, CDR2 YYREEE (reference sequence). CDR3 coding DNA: TGTGCCAGCAGCTCCACAGAAATTCCCCGAGCTTTCTTT. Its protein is CASSSTEIPRAFF.

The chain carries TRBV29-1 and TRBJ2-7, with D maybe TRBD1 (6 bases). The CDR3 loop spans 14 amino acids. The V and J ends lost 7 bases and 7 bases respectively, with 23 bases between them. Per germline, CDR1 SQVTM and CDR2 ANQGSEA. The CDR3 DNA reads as TGCAGCGCCAGGCCGGGACATGGGAAAGGGGAGCAGTACTTC. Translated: CSARPGHGKGEQYF.

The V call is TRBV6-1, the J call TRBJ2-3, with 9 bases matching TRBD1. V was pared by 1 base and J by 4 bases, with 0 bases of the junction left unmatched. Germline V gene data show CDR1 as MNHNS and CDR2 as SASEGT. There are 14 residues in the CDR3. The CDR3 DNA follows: TGTGCCAGCAGTGAAGGACAGGGGGCAGATACGCAGTATTTT. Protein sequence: CASSEGQGADTQYF.

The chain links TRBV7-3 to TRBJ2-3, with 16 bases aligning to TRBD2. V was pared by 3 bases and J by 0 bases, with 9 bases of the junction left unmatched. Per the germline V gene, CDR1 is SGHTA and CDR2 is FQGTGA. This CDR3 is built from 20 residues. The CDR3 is CASSFMPGLAGGRSTDTQYF. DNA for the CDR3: TGTGCCAGCAGCTTTATGCCGGGACTAGCGGGAGGGAGAAGCACAGATACGCAGTATTTT.

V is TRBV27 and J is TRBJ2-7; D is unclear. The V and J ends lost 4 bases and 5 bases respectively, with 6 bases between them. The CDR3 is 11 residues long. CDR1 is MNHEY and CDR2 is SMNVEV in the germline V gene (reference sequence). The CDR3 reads CASSSLHEQYF. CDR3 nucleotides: TGTGCCAGCAGTTCACTACACGAGCAGTACTTC.